The T cell receptor (beta chain) under discussion was sequenced for a study of PD-L1 blockade in urothelial cancer. Data came from immunoSEQ multiplex PCR; TCRdb stores just in-frame clones and leaves some out. The table shows 40,000 to 45,000 clones, with around 82% occurring only once. The count of this clone is one. Trimming removed 2 bases at V and 5 bases at J, with 12 bases between. The CDR3 covers 15 residues. CDR1 MNHNY and CDR2 SVGAGI come from the germline V gene (reference sequence). The chain links TRBV6-6 to TRBJ1-4; D is undetermined. The sample here was PBMCs, taken around atezolizumab (anti-PD-L1) treatment. The TCR originated in an older man with urothelial cancer. The CDR3 DNA reads TGTGCCAGCAGTTACCTCCGAGGAGAGAATGAAAAACTGTTTTTT. Translated: CASSYLRGENEKLFF.